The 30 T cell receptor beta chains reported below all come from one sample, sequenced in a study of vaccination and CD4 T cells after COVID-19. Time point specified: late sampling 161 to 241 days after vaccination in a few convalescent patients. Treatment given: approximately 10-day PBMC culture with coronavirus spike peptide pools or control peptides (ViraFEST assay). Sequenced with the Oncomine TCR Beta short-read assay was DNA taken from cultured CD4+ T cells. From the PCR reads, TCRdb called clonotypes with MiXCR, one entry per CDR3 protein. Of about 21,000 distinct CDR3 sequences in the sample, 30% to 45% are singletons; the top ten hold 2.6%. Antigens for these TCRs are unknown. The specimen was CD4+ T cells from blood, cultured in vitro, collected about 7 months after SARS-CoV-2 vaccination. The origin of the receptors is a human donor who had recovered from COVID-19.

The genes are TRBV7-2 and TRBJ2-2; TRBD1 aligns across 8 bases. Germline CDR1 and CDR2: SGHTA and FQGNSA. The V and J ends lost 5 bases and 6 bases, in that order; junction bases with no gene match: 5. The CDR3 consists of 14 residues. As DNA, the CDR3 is TGTGCCAGCAGCGCGGACAGGGTTGCCGGGGAGCTGTTTTTT. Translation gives CASSADRVAGELFF.

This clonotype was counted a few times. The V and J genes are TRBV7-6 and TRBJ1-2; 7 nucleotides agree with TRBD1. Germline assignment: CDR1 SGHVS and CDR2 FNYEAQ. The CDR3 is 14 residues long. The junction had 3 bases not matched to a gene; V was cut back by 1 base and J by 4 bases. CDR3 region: CASSLGHRGYGYTF. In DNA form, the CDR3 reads TGTGCCAGCAGCTTAGGCCACAGGGGCTATGGCTACACCTTC. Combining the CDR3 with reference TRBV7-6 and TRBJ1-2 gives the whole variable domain GAGVSQSPRYKVTKRGQDVALRCDPISGHVSLYWYRQALGQGPEFLTYFNYEAQQDKSGLPNDRFSAERPEGSISTLTIQRTEQRDSAMYRCASSLGHRGYGYTFGSGTRLTVV.

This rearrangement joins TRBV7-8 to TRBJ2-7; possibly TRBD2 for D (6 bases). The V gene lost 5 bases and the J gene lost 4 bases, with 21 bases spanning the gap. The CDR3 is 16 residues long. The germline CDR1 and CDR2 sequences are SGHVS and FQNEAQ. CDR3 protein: CASSPAGWDPKYEQYF. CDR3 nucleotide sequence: TGTGCCAGCAGCCCCGCGGGGTGGGACCCAAAGTACGAGCAGTACTTC.

CDR3 bases: TGTGCCAGCAGTTCCCCGGGCCTCCAGACAGAGCAGTTCTTC. Protein: CASSSPGLQTEQFF. The rearrangement links TRBV28 to TRBJ2-1; D unresolved. Germline CDR1 is MDHEN and CDR2 is SYDVKM. The V end was cut by 4 bases, the J end by 10 bases, with 17 bases between. The CDR3 consists of 14 residues.

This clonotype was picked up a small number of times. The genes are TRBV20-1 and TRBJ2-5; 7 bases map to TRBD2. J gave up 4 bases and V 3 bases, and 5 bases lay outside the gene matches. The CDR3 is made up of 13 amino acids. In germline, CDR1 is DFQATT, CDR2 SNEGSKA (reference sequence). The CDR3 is CSASFGGRETQYF. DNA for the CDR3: TGCAGTGCTAGCTTCGGGGGGAGAGAGACCCAGTACTTC.

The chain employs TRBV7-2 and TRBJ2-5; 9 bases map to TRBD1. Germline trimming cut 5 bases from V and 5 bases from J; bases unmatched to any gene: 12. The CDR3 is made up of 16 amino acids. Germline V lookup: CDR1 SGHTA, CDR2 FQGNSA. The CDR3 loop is CASSLPMGQGGETQYF. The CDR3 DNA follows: TGTGCCAGCAGCCTACCGATGGGACAGGGAGGGGAGACCCAGTACTTC.

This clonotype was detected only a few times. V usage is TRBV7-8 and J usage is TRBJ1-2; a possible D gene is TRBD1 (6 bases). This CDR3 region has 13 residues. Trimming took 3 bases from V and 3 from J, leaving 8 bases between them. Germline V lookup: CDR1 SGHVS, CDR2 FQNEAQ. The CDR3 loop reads CASSLQGYYGYTF. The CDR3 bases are TGTGCCAGCAGCTTGCAGGGGTACTATGGCTACACCTTC. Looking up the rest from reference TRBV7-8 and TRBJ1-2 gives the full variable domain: GAGVSQSPRYKVAKRGQDVALRCDPISGHVSLFWYQQALGQGPEFLTYFQNEAQLDKSGLPSDRFFAERPEGSVSTLKIQRTQQEDSAVYLCASSLQGYYGYTFGSGTRLTVV.

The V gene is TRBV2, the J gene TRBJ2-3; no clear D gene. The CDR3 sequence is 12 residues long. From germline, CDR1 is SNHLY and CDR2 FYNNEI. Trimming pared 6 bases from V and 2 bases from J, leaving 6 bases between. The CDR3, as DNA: TGTGCCAGCAGACAAATCACAGATACGCAGTATTTT. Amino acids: CASRQITDTQYF.

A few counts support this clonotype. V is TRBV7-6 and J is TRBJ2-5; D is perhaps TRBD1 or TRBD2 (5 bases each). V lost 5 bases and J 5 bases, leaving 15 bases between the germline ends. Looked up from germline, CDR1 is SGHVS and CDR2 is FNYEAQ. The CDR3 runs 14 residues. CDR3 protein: CASSRPGALETQYF. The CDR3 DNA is TGTGCCAGCAGCCGCCCCGGGGCCCTTGAGACCCAGTACTTC. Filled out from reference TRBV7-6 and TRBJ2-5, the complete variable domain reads GAGVSQSPRYKVTKRGQDVALRCDPISGHVSLYWYRQALGQGPEFLTYFNYEAQQDKSGLPNDRFSAERPEGSISTLTIQRTEQRDSAMYRCASSRPGALETQYFGPGTRLLVL.

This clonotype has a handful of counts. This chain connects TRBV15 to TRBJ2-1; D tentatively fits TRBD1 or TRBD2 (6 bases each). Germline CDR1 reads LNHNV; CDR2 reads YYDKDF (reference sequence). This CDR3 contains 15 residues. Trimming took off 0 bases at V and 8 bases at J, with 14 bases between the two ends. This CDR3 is CATSRDRTGADEQFF. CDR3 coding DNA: TGTGCCACCAGCAGAGATCGGACGGGGGCGGATGAGCAGTTCTTC.

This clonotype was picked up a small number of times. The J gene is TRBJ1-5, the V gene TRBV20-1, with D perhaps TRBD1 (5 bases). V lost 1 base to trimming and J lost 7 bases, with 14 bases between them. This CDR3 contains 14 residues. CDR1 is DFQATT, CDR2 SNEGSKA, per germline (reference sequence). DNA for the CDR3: TGCAGTGCTAGAGGGGGCATCGCGGGCCAGCCCCAGCATTTT. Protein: CSARGGIAGQPQHF.

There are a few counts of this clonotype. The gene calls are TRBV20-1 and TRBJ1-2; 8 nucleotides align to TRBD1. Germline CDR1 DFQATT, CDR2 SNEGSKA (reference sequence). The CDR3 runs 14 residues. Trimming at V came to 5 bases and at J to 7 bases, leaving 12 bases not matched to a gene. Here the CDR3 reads CSADFGQGRSGYTF. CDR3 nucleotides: TGCAGTGCTGACTTCGGACAGGGAAGGAGTGGCTACACCTTC.

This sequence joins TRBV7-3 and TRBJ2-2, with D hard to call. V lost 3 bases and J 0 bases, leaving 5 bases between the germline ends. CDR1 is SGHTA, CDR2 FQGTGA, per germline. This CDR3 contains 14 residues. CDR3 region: CASSFGSNTGELFF. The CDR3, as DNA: TGTGCCAGCAGCTTCGGGTCGAACACCGGGGAGCTGTTTTTT.

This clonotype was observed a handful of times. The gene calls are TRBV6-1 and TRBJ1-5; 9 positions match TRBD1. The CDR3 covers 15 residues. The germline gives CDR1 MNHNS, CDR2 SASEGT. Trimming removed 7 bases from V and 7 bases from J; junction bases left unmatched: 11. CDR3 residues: CASTRRDRDGQPQHF. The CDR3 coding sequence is TGTGCCAGCACCCGAAGGGACAGGGATGGACAGCCCCAGCATTTT.

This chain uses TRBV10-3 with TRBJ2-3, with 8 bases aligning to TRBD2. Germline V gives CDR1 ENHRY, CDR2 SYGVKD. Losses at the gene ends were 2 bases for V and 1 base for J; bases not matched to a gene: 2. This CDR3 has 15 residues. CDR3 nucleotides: TGTGCCATCAGTGAGCCTAGCGGGCGCACAGATACGCAGTATTTT. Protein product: CAISEPSGRTDTQYF.

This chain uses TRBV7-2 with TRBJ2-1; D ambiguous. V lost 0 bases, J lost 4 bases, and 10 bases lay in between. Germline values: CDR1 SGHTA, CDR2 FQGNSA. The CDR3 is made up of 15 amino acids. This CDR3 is CASSLARNAYNEQFF. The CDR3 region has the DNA TGTGCCAGCAGCTTAGCGCGAAACGCGTACAATGAGCAGTTCTTC.

CDR3 residues: CASSLWLYLTGTGDQPPDGEQYF. CDR3 in DNA: TGTGCCAGCAGTTTATGGCTCTATCTTACCGGGACAGGGGATCAACCCCCGGACGGAGAGCAGTACTTC. J is TRBJ2-7 and V is TRBV28, with TRBD1 identical over 10 bases. V lost 0 bases and J lost 7; bases outside the gene matches: 30. The CDR3 contains 23 residues. From germline, CDR1 is MDHEN and CDR2 SYDVKM.

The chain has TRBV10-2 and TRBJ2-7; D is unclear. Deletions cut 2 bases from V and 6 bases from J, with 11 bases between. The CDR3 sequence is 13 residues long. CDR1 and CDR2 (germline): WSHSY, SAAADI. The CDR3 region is CASSERQLLEQYF. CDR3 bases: TGCGCCAGCAGTGAGCGGCAGCTTCTCGAGCAGTACTTC.

The CDR3 region is CASSYAGLASYEQYF. The CDR3 DNA reads as TGTGCCAGCAGTTACGCGGGACTAGCGAGCTACGAGCAGTACTTC. The chain employs TRBV6-5 and TRBJ2-7; 10 bases match TRBD2. The V segment lost 2 bases and the J segment 3 bases; nucleotides outside the gene matches: 4. CDR3 length: 15 residues. Germline lookup yields CDR1 MNHEY and CDR2 SVGAGI.

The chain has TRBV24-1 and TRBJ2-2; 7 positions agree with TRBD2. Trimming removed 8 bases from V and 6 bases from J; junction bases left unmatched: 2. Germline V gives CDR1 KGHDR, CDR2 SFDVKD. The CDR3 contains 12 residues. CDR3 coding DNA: TGTGCCACCACGGCGGGGGCCGGGGAGCTGTTTTTT. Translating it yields CATTAGAGELFF.

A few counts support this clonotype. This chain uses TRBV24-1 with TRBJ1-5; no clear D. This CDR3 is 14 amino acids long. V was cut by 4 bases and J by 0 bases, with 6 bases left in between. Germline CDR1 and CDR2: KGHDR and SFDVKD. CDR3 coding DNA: TGTGCCACCAGTGAGTGGCGTAGCAATCAGCCCCAGCATTTT. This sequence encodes CATSEWRSNQPQHF.

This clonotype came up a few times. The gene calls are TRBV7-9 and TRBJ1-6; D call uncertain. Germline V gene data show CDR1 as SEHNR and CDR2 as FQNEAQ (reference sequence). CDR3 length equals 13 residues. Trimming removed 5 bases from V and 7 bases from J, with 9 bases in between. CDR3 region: CASSLRLNSPLHF. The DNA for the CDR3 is TGTGCCAGCAGCCTCCGTCTGAATTCACCCCTCCACTTT.

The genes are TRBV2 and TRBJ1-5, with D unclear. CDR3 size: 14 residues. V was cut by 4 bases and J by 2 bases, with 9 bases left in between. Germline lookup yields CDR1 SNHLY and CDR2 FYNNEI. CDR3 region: CASSGRPGNQPQHF. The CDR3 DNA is TGTGCCAGCAGTGGAAGGCCGGGCAATCAGCCCCAGCATTTT.

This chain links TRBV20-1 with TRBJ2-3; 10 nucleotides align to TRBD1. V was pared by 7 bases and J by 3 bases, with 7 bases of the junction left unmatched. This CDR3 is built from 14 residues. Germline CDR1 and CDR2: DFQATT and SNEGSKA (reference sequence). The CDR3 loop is CSVSGQGMTDTQYF. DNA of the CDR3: TGCAGTGTTTCGGGACAGGGGATGACAGATACGCAGTATTTT.

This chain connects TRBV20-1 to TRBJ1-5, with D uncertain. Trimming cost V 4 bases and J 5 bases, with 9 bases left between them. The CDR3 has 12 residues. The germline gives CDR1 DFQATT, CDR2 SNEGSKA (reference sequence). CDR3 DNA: TGCAGTGCTATGTTGGATTATCAGCCCCAGCATTTT. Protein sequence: CSAMLDYQPQHF.

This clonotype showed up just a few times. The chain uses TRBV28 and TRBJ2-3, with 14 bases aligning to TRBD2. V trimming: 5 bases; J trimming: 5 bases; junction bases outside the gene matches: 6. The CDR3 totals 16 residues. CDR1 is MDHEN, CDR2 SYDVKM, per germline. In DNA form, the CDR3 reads TGTGCCAGCAGTACGACTAGCGGGAGGGCAAAAGATACGCAGTATTTT. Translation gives CASSTTSGRAKDTQYF.

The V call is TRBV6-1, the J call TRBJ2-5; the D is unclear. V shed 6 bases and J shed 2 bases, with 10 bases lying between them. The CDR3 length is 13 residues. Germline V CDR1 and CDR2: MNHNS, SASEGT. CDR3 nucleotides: TGTGCCAGCAGGGCGTCCCGGCAAGAGACCCAGTACTTC. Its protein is CASRASRQETQYF.

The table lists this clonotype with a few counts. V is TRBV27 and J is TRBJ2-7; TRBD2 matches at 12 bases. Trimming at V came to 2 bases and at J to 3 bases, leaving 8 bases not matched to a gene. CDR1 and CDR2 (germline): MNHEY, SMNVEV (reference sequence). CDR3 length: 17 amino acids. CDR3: CASSLGGGLAGHYEQYF. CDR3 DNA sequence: TGTGCCAGCAGTTTAGGGGGCGGACTAGCGGGGCACTACGAGCAGTACTTC.

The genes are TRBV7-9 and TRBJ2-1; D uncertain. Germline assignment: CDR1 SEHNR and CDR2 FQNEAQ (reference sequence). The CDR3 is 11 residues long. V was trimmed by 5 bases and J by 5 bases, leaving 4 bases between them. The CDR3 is CASSVNNEQFF. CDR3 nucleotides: TGTGCCAGCAGCGTGAACAATGAGCAGTTCTTC.

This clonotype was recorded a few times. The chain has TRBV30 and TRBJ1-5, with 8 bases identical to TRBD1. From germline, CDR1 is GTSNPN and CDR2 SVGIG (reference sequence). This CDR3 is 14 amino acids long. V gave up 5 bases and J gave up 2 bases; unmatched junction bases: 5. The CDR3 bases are TGTGCCTGGCCCTCGACAGGGGGCAATCAGCCCCAGCATTTT. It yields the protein CAWPSTGGNQPQHF.